The rows below give T cell receptor beta chains drawn from one sample of a study of T cells in Graves' hyperthyroidism and ophthalmopathy. One entry per CDR3 protein, called by TCRdb with MiXCR from the multiplex PCR reads. The repertoire has about 250,000 distinct CDR3 sequences, roughly 22% of them found once; the top ten carry approximately 35%. Input material: blood. The receptors derive from a woman aged 40 to 55 with Graves' ophthalmopathy. Both conserved end residues are part of each CDR3. The order of the fields is clone size, J gene, D gene, V gene, CDR3 protein, CDR3 DNA. A D gene is named only where the DNA matches it firmly. The size field is filled for only some rows; it gives once, few, many or a size class.

few	TRBJ1-6	-	TRBV12-3/TRBV12-4	CASSPISSYNSPLHF	TGTGCCAGCAGTCCGATTAGCTCCTATAATTCACCCCTCCACTTT
-	TRBJ2-4	-	TRBV28	CASSRTGLADIQYF	TGTGCCAGCAGTCGGACAGGACTAGCAGACATTCAGTACTTC
many	TRBJ2-2	TRBD1	TRBV6-1	CASSEGTGSIGELFF	TGTGCCAGCAGTGAAGGGACAGGGAGCATCGGGGAGCTGTTTTTT
-	TRBJ2-2	TRBD2	TRBV20-1	CSARLAGGPVGELFF	TGCAGTGCTAGACTAGCGGGAGGGCCGGTCGGGGAGCTGTTTTTT
-	TRBJ1-5	-	TRBV12-3/TRBV12-4	CASSLHWGPNQPQHF	TGTGCCAGCAGTTTACACTGGGGGCCGAATCAGCCCCAGCATTTT
-	TRBJ1-1	-	TRBV7-2	CASSSLQPVNTEAFF	TGTGCCAGCAGCTCACTCCAGCCAGTGAACACTGAAGCTTTCTTT
many	TRBJ2-5	TRBD1	TRBV6-5	CASNPTGGIPQETQYF	TGTGCCAGCAACCCCACAGGGGGGATACCCCAAGAGACCCAGTACTTC
many	TRBJ1-3	-	TRBV2	CASRAGTTTGNTIYF	TGTGCCAGCCGGGCCGGGACTACGACTGGAAACACCATATATTTT
many	TRBJ1-5	-	TRBV20-1	CSARDSYQPQHF	TGCAGTGCTAGAGACTCGTATCAGCCCCAGCATTTT
few	TRBJ1-2	-	TRBV6-1	CASLGGRSNYGYTF	TGTGCCAGCCTAGGGGGGCGATCTAACTATGGCTACACCTTC
many	TRBJ2-5	TRBD2	TRBV12-3/TRBV12-4	CASSLSSSGRETQYF	TGTGCCAGCAGTTTGAGTTCTAGCGGGCGTGAGACCCAGTACTTC
-	TRBJ2-5	-	TRBV6-1	CASSRPLETQYF	TGTGCCAGCAGTCGTCCACTTGAGACCCAGTACTTC
few	TRBJ1-5	-	TRBV12-3/TRBV12-4	CASSFGVWQPQHF	TGTGCCAGCAGTTTCGGAGTCTGGCAGCCCCAGCATTTT
-	TRBJ2-7	-	TRBV5-6	CASSLSGTIYEQYF	TGTGCCAGCAGCTTGTCCGGGACAATCTACGAGCAGTACTTC
few	TRBJ1-1	-	TRBV6-4	CASSEWEAFF	TGTGCCAGCAGTGAGTGGGAAGCTTTCTTT
-	TRBJ2-2	TRBD1	TRBV24-1	CATSDLGTGRTGELFF	TGTGCCACCAGTGATTTGGGGACAGGAAGAACCGGGGAGCTGTTTTTT
many	TRBJ2-7	-	TRBV6-1	CASTRQVYAYEQYF	TGTGCCAGCACGAGACAGGTCTACGCCTACGAGCAGTACTTC
many	TRBJ1-5	TRBD1	TRBV28	CASSSPYTGGEEPQHF	TGTGCCAGCAGTTCCCCTTACACAGGGGGCGAAGAGCCCCAGCATTTT
many	TRBJ2-7	-	TRBV12-3/TRBV12-4	CASSTLVDYEQYF	TGTGCCAGCAGTACCCTGGTGGATTACGAGCAGTACTTC